Each of the 16 T cell receptor beta chains below was sequenced from the same sample in a study of T-cell memory formation after mild COVID-19 (dated by TCRdb to the early 2020s). Library preparation employed 5' RACE. The sample was run on an Illumina NovaSeq 6000. TCRdb reworked the public reads: Q25 trimming with fastp, MiXCR clone assembly, productive beta chains retained. Rows are combined by CDR3 protein, so each entry shows the most common genes and DNA. The sample records approximately 260,000 distinct CDR3 sequences, over 15% of which are singletons. The top ten hold around 20% of the sample. The specimen sequenced was PBMCs or a T cell subset sorted from them (not recorded which). The receptors originated from a man younger than 30 who had mild COVID-19 (a few samples of this study predate the infection). The sample titles of this study are shuffled in the database, so cell type and time point are left out; the donor was told from shared clones.

This clonotype has at least ten counts. The chain employs TRBV5-1 and TRBJ2-2; D may be TRBD2 (6 bases). Germline V gene data show CDR1 as SGHRS and CDR2 as YFSETQ. This CDR3 comprises 14 residues. Trimming pared 1 base from V and 4 bases from J, leaving 8 bases between. The CDR3 region has the DNA TGCGCCAGCAGCTTGACCGGGAGCACCGGGGAGCTGTTTTTT. The encoded protein is CASSLTGSTGELFF.

This clonotype has more than one count but fewer than ten. The chain recombines TRBV10-3 with TRBJ1-3, with D uncertain. Looked up from germline, CDR1 is ENHRY and CDR2 is SYGVKD. This CDR3 has 13 residues. V dropped 4 bases and J dropped 1 base, with 5 bases sitting between them. The chain's CDR3 is CAISGDSGNTIYF. The CDR3 region has the DNA TGTGCCATCAGTGGAGATTCTGGAAACACCATATATTTT.

This clonotype appeared a few times. This sequence joins TRBV6-5 and TRBJ2-1; D ambiguous. The CDR3 is 13 residues long. The V gene lost 0 bases and the J gene lost 8 bases, with 8 bases spanning the gap. Germline CDR1 and CDR2: MNHEY and SVGAGI. This CDR3 reads CASSYSDAYEQFF. In DNA, the CDR3 is TGTGCCAGCAGTTACTCCGACGCGTATGAGCAGTTCTTC.

This chain uses TRBV7-9 with TRBJ1-2; unclear D gene. The CDR3 is 13 amino acids. Germline CDR1 is SEHNR and CDR2 is FQNEAQ (reference sequence). Deletions cut 1 base from V and 0 bases from J, with 3 bases between. The CDR3 sequence is CASSLDANYGYTF. The DNA for the CDR3 is TGTGCCAGCAGCTTAGACGCTAACTATGGCTACACCTTC.

The chain has TRBV7-2 and TRBJ2-7, with 9 bases matching TRBD1. Unmatched junction bases numbered 2, after V lost 1 base and J lost 1 base. Germline-derived CDR1 and CDR2 are SGHTA and FQGNSA. This CDR3 spans 15 amino acids. CDR3 amino acids: CASSLVQGASYEQYF. CDR3 nucleotides: TGTGCCAGCAGCTTAGTACAGGGGGCGTCCTACGAGCAGTACTTC.

This clonotype was detected a few times. The chain employs TRBV27 and TRBJ2-7, with no clear D. This CDR3 is 13 amino acids long. Trimming left V 3 bases short and J 3 bases short, with 9 bases between. Germline CDR1 reads MNHEY; CDR2 reads SMNVEV (reference sequence). The CDR3 is CASSFTSLYEQYF. CDR3 DNA sequence: TGTGCCAGCAGTTTTACGAGCCTCTACGAGCAGTACTTC.

The V and J genes are TRBV7-2 and TRBJ2-2, with 9 bases identical to TRBD2. Trimming removed 5 bases from V and 7 bases from J; junction bases left unmatched: 11. The CDR3 length is 16 residues. Germline loops: CDR1 SGHTA, CDR2 FQGNSA. The CDR3 region is CASSQSAGGRGGELFF. The CDR3 DNA is TGTGCCAGCAGCCAGTCCGCGGGGGGGCGTGGCGGGGAGCTGTTTTTT.

The chain links TRBV7-2 to TRBJ1-2, with TRBD1 matching 7 bases. J lost 8 bases, V lost 5 bases, and 20 bases had no gene match. This CDR3 comprises 17 residues. CDR1 is SGHTA and CDR2 is FQGNSA in the germline V gene. CDR3 coding DNA: TGTGCCAGCAGCCTTAACGTTCGGGACAGTATGTCGCGCGGCTACACCTTC. It codes for CASSLNVRDSMSRGYTF.

This clonotype was found a few times. The rearrangement joins TRBV7-2 to TRBJ2-4, with D possibly TRBD1 on 5 matching bases. CDR1 and CDR2 (germline): SGHTA, FQGNSA. V lost 2 bases and J 4 bases, leaving 15 bases between the germline ends. The CDR3 is 16 residues long. The CDR3 protein is CASSLFREIRKNIQYF. The CDR3 nucleotides read TGTGCCAGCAGCTTATTCAGGGAAATTCGTAAAAACATTCAGTACTTC.

This clonotype showed up just a few times. The CDR3 reads CASSSGQVDGYTF. CDR3 coding DNA: TGCGCCAGCAGCTCTGGACAGGTGGATGGCTACACCTTC. V and J are TRBV5-1 and TRBJ1-2; 7 bases fit TRBD1. V gave up 3 bases and J gave up 6 bases; unmatched junction bases: 5. The CDR3 length is 13 residues. Germline CDR1 reads SGHRS; CDR2 reads YFSETQ.

The chain employs TRBV12-3 or TRBV12-4 and TRBJ2-7; TRBD2 matches 8 bases. After removal of 0 bases from V and 7 bases from J, the junction contained 17 bases not matched to a gene. This CDR3 contains 18 residues. CDR3 DNA sequence: TGTGCCAGCAGTTTAGCGCCAATTTCCGGGGGGGGCCGGTGGGAGCAGTACTTC. This gives the protein CASSLAPISGGGRWEQYF.

The chain uses TRBV5-1 and TRBJ1-5; D gene uncertain. The V end lost 0 bases, the J end lost 6 bases, and 13 bases lay between the germline ends. Germline CDR1 is SGHRS and CDR2 is YFSETQ. This CDR3 comprises 15 residues. CDR3: CASSLDGDAGQPQHF. CDR3 sequence (DNA): TGCGCCAGCAGCTTGGACGGAGACGCTGGTCAGCCCCAGCATTTT.

V is TRBV2 and J is TRBJ1-6; no clear D. CDR1 and CDR2 from the germline V gene are SNHLY and FYNNEI. The V end was cut by 2 bases, the J end by 8 bases, with 10 bases between. The CDR3 totals 14 residues. The CDR3 protein is CASSENGSYSPLHF. In DNA, the CDR3 is TGTGCCAGCAGTGAAAACGGCTCCTATTCACCCCTCCACTTT. The full variable domain, its missing parts supplied by reference TRBV2 and TRBJ1-6, is EPEVTQTPSHQVTQMGQEVILRCVPISNHLYFYWYRQILGQKVEFLVSFYNNEISEKSEIFDDQFSVERPDGSNFTLKIRSTKLEDSAMYFCASSENGSYSPLHFGNGTRLTVT.

A single count supports this clonotype. This chain joins TRBV18 and TRBJ1-2; D remains ambiguous. Germline CDR1 and CDR2: KGHSH and LQKENI. CDR3 length equals 11 residues. The V end was cut by 3 bases, the J end by 5 bases, with 4 bases between. The CDR3 is CASSPLYGYTF. CDR3 DNA sequence: TGTGCCAGCTCACCCTTATATGGCTACACCTTC.

This clonotype appeared a few times. Compared with germline, one end of the junction differs, possibly owing to a read error. The CDR3 DNA sequence: TGTCCCAGCAGCCAGGCTGGACTAGCGGGGCTCAAAAACATTCAGTACTTC. Translated: CPSSQAGLAGLKNIQYF. The chain has TRBV4-2 and TRBJ2-4, with 12 positions matching TRBD2. The CDR3 sequence is 17 residues long. Germline CDR1 LGHNA, CDR2 YNFKEQ.

This clonotype was picked up a small number of times. The chain uses TRBV29-1 and TRBJ2-3; possibly TRBD2 for D (8 bases). V lost 6 bases and J 6 bases, leaving 31 bases between the germline ends. Germline CDR1 SQVTM, CDR2 ANQGSEA. The CDR3 length is 18 residues. Here the CDR3 DNA reads TGCAGCGTCGAGCCGACAGGGAGAGGGACTAGGCTCCCGGATACGCAGTATTTT. It translates to CSVEPTGRGTRLPDTQYF.